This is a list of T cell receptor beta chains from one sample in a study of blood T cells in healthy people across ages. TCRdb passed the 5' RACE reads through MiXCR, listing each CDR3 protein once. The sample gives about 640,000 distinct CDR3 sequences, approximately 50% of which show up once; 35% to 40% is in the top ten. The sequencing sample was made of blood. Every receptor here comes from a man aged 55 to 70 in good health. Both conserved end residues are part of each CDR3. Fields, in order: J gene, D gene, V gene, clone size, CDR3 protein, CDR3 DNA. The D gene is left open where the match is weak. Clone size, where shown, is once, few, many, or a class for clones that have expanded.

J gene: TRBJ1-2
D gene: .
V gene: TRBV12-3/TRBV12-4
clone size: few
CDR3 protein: CASSLTGTPMGGYTF
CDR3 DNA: TGTGCCAGCAGTTTAACCGGGACACCTATGGGCGGCTACACCTTC

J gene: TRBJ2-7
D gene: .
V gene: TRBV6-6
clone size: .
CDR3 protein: CASSYSRLGAGEQYF
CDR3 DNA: TGTGCCAGCAGTTACTCGAGACTGGGGGCTGGCGAGCAGTACTTC

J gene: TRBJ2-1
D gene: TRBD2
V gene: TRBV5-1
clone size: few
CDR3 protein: CASCREVPAPATYNEQFF
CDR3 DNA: TGCGCCAGCTGTCGGGAGGTCCCAGCACCAGCGACCTACAATGAGCAGTTCTTC

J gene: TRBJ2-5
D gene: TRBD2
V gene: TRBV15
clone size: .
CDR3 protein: CATSTGTSGVQYQETQYF
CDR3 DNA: TGTGCCACCAGCACCGGGACTAGCGGGGTCCAGTACCAAGAGACCCAGTACTTC

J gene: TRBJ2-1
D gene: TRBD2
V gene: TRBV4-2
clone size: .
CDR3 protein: CASSQDAAPGLAGGLTYNEQFF
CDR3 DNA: TGTGCCAGCAGCCAAGATGCGGCCCCTGGACTAGCGGGGGGGCTTACCTACAATGAGCAGTTCTTC

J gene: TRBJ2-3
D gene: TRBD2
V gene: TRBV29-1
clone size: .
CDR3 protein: CSVELAGALSDTQYF
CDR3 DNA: TGCAGCGTTGAACTAGCGGGGGCCCTAAGTGATACGCAGTATTTT

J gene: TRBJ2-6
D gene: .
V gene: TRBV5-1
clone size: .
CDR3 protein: CASSSQAPTSGANVLTF
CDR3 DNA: TGCGCCAGCAGCTCCCAGGCGCCGACCTCTGGGGCCAACGTCCTGACTTTC

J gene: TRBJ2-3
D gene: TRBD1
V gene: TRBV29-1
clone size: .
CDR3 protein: CSVDKGAGDTQYF
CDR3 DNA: TGCAGCGTTGATAAGGGGGCCGGAGATACGCAGTATTTT

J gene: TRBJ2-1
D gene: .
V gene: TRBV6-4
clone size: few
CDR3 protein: CASSLDRLNEQFF
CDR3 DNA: TGTGCCAGCAGTTTAGACAGGCTCAATGAGCAGTTCTTC

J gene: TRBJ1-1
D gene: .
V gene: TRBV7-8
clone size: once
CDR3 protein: CASTRFGGQGITEAFF
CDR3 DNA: TGTGCCAGCACCCGATTCGGGGGGCAGGGTATAACTGAAGCTTTCTTT

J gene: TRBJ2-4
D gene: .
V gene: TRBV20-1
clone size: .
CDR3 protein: CSALADIQYF
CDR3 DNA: TGCAGTGCTCTGGCTGACATTCAGTACTTC

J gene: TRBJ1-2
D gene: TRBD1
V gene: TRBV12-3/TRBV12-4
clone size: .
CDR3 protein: CASSLTGNDGYTF
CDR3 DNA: TGTGCCAGCAGCCTGACAGGGAACGACGGCTACACCTTC

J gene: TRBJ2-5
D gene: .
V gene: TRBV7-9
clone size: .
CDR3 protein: CASSRRQGLQETQYF
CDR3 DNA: TGTGCCAGCAGCCGACGACAAGGCCTCCAAGAGACCCAGTACTTC

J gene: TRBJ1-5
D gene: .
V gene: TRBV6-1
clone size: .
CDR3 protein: CASSVEQVQPQHF
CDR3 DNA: TGTGCCAGCAGTGTAGAACAGGTGCAGCCCCAGCATTTT

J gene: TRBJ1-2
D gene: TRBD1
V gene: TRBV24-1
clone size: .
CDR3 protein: CATSEDRRGYTF
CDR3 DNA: TGTGCCACCAGTGAGGACAGGCGGGGCTACACCTTC

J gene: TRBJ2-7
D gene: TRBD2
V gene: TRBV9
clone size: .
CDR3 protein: CASSVGTSGAYEQYF
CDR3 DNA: TGTGCCAGCAGCGTAGGGACTAGCGGGGCCTACGAGCAGTACTTC

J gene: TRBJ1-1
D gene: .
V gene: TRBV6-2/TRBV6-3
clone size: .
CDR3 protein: CASTDVSEAFF
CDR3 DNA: TGTGCCAGCACCGACGTGAGTGAAGCTTTCTTT

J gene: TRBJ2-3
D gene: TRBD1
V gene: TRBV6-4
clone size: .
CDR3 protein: CASSTGQGEDTQYF
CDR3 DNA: TGTGCCAGCAGTACCGGACAGGGAGAAGATACGCAGTATTTT

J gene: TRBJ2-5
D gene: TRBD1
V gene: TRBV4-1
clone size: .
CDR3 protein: CASSRDQVGQGAFGEQYF
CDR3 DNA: TGCGCCAGCAGCCGAGATCAGGTCGGCCAGGGGGCTTTTGGTGAGCAGTACTTC

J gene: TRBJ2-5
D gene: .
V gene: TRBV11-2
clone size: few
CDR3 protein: CASSGAPGETQYF
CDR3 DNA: TGTGCCAGCAGCGGGGCTCCGGGGGAGACCCAGTACTTC

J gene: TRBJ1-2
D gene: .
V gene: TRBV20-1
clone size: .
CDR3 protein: CSARERGGYGYTF
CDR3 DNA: TGCAGTGCTAGAGAGAGGGGGGGCTATGGCTACACCTTC

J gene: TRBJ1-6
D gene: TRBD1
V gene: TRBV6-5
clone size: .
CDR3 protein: CASSYSAGGNSPLHF
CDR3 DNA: TGTGCCAGCAGTTACTCCGCAGGGGGAAATTCACCCCTCCACTTT

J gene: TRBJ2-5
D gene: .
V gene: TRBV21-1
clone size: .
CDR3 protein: CASSKGYYQETQYF
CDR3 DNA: TGTGCCAGCAGCAAAGGATACTACCAAGAGACCCAGTACTTC

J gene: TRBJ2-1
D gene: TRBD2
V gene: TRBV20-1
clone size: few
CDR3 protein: CSASPSGASYNEQFF
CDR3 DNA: TGCAGTGCTAGCCCGAGCGGGGCTTCCTACAATGAGCAGTTCTTC

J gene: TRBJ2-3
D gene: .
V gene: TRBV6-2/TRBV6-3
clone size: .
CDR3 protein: CASVKGTYTDTQYF
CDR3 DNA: TGTGCCAGCGTGAAAGGGACCTACACAGATACGCAGTATTTT

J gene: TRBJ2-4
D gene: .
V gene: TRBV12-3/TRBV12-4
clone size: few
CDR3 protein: CASSLAGSLAKNIQYF
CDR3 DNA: TGTGCCAGCAGTTTAGCGGGCTCCCTAGCCAAAAACATTCAGTACTTC

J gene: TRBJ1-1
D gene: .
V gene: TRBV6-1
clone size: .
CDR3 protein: CASSDRGNTEAFF
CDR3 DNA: TGTGCCAGCAGTGACAGGGGGAACACTGAAGCTTTCTTT

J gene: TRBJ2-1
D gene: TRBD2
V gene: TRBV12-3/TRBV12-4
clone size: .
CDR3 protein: CASSRGLAGGHKFF
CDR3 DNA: TGTGCCAGCAGCCGAGGACTAGCGGGGGGGCATAAGTTCTTC

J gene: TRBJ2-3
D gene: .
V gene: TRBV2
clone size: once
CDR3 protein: CASSTGPSADTQYF
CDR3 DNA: TGTGCCAGCAGTACCGGACCCTCAGCAGATACGCAGTATTTT

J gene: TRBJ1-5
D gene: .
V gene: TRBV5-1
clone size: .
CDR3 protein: CASSPQGVGNQPQHF
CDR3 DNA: TGCGCCAGCAGCCCACAGGGAGTGGGCAATCAGCCCCAGCATTTT

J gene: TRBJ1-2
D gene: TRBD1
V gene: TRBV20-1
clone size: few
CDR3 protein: CSAIQGGVNGYTF
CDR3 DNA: TGCAGTGCGATACAGGGGGGGGTCAATGGCTACACCTTC

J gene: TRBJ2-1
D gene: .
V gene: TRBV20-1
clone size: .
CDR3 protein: CGVEQGRANEQFF
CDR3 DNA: TGCGGAGTGGAGCAGGGGAGGGCCAATGAGCAGTTCTTC

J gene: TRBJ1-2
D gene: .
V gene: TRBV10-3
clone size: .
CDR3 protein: CAIRTGGRMSGYTF
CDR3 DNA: TGTGCCATCAGGACGGGGGGGCGCATGAGCGGCTACACCTTC

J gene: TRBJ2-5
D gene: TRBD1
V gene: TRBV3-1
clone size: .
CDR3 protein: CASSERGRSGQPLQETQYF
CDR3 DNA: TGTGCCAGCAGCGAAAGGGGGCGCAGCGGACAGCCCCTCCAAGAGACCCAGTACTTC

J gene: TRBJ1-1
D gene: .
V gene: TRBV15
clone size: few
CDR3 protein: CATSRGEKNTEAFF
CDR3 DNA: TGTGCCACCAGCAGAGGTGAGAAGAACACTGAAGCTTTCTTT

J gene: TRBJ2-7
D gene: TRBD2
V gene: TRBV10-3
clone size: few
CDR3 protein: CAISEATGLAGVSYEQYF
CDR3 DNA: TGTGCCATCAGTGAGGCAACGGGACTAGCGGGCGTCTCCTACGAGCAGTACTTC

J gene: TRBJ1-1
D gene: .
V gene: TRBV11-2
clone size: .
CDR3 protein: CASSLSRGWNTEAFF
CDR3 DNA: TGTGCCAGCAGCTTAAGCCGCGGGTGGAACACTGAAGCTTTCTTT

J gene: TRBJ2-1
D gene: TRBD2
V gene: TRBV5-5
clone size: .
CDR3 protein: CASSGELAGEQFF
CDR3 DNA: TGTGCCAGCAGCGGGGAGCTAGCGGGAGAGCAGTTCTTC

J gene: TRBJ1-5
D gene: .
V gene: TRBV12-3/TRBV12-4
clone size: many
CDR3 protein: CASSLAGGNQPQHF
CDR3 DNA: TGTGCCAGCAGCCTTGCTGGGGGGAACCAGCCCCAGCATTTT

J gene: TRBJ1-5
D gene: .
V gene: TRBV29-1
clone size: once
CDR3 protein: CSVHGFSNQPQHF
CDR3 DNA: TGCAGCGTTCATGGCTTTAGCAATCAGCCCCAGCATTTT

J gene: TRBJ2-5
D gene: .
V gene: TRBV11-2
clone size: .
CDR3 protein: CASRPNQETQYF
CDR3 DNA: TGTGCCAGCAGACCCAACCAAGAGACCCAGTACTTC

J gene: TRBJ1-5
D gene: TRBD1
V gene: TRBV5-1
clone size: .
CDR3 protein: CASRKDRDQPQHF
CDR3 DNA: TGCGCCAGCAGAAAAGACAGGGATCAGCCCCAGCATTTT

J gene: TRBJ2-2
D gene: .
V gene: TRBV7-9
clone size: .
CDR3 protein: CASSRDTNTGELFF
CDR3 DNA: TGTGCCAGCAGCCGGGACACCAACACCGGGGAGCTGTTTTTT

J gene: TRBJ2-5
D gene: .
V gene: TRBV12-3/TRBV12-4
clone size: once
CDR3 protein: CASSLDRGRETPYF
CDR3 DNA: TGTGCCAGCAGTTTAGATCGAGGGCGAGAGACCCCGTACTTC

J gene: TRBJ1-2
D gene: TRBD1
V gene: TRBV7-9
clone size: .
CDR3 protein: CASSAGQGAPPYGYTF
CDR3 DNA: TGTGCCAGCAGCGCTGGACAGGGGGCACCCCCCTATGGCTACACCTTC